The entry that follows covers one TCR beta chain sequence. The data belong to a study of blood T cell repertoires in COVID-19. Turning to the study itself: Researchers got acute and convalescent COVID-19 samples from the United States, Italy and Spain. PBMCs, B-cell-depleted T cells, or T cells were the source of the cDNA or gDNA that made up the material.

Cohorts were assigned according to the clinical history that participants reported. V was clipped by 3 bases and J by 8 bases; unmatched bases: 5. Germline V gene sequence: CDR1 LNHDA, CDR2 SQIVND (reference sequence). The CDR3 loop spans 14 amino acids. As processed by the authors: Amplified reference gene primers provided the basis for estimating nucleated cell counts. Some clones are missing from TCRdb's copy, which holds only in-frame ones; the method was immunoSEQ multiplex PCR. V, J and clone size are those of that table, while D and trimming were read from the DNA. This table holds 250,000 to 350,000 clones, roughly 91% found once.

This chain uses TRBV19 with TRBJ2-1, with TRBD2 matching over 9 bases. Sequenced sample: PBMCs or T cells enriched from blood (not recorded which). This clonotype was obtained from a woman in her sixties in a cohort exposed to, infected with or recovered from COVID-19 (not recorded which). CDR3 sequence (DNA): TGTGCCAGTAGTATGGGCGGGAGGGGTGATGAGCAGTTCTTC. Translating gives CASSMGGRGDEQFF.